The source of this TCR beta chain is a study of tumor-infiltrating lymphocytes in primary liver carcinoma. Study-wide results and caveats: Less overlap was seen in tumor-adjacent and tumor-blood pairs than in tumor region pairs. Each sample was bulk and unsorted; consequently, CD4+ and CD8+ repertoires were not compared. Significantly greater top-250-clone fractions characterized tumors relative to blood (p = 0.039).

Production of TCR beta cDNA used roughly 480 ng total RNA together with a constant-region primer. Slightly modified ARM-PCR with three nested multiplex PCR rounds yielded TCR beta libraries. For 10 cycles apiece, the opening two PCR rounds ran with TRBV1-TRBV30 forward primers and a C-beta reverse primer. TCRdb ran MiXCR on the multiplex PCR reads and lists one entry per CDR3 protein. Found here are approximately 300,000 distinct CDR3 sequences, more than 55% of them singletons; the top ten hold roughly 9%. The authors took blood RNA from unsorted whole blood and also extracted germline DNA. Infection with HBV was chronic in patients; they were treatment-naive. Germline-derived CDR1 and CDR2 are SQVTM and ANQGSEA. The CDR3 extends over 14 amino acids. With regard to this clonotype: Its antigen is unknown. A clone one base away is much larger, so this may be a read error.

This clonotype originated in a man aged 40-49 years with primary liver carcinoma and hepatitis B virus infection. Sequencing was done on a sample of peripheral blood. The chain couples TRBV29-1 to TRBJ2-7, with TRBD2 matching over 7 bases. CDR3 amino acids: CIVLSQTSSYEQYF. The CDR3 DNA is TGCATCGTCCTCTCCCAGACTAGCAGCTACGAGCAGTACTTC.